These 10 T cell receptor beta chains came from one sample sequenced in a study of cytomegalovirus exposure and HLA in healthy donors. PCR was performed using 60 Vbeta and 13 Jbeta primers. The assay was immunoSEQ multiplex PCR, and TCRdb's table has in-frame clones only and misses some. In the table there are around 100,000 clones, approximately 70% of which are singletons. The sequenced sample consisted of PBMCs. Every receptor here comes from a young man in good health and CMV-seropositive.

This clone has more than one count but fewer than ten. V is TRBV4-1 and J is TRBJ2-2, with 7 bases fitting TRBD2. This CDR3 has 15 amino acids. The ends lost 4 bases at V and 2 bases at J; junction bases unmatched: 4. In germline, CDR1 is MGHRA, CDR2 YSYEKL. CDR3 bases: TGCGCCAGCAGCCGTGGGACTACAAACACCGGGGAGCTGTTTTTT. This sequence encodes CASSRGTTNTGELFF.

This clone was counted between two and nine times. DNA for the CDR3: TGTGCCAGCAGCCGTTGGACAGGGGACTATGGCTACACCTTC. Amino acids: CASSRWTGDYGYTF. J is TRBJ1-2 and V is TRBV9, with 9 bases matching TRBD1. J was trimmed by 3 bases and V by 4 bases; bases with no gene match: 4. Germline-derived CDR1 and CDR2 are SGDLS and YYNGEE. The CDR3 loop spans 14 amino acids.

The chain recombines TRBV19 with TRBJ2-7, with 9 bases matching TRBD2. The length of the CDR3 is 13 residues. Germline-derived CDR1 and CDR2 are LNHDA and SQIVND (reference sequence). The V gene end was trimmed by 5 bases and the J gene end by 6 bases; junction bases not matched to a gene: 5. For the CDR3, the DNA is TGTGCCAGTAGTCGAATAGCGGGAGCCGAGCAGTACGTC. The encoded protein is CASSRIAGAEQYV.

In nucleotides, the CDR3 is TGTGCCAGCAGCTGGGGGGGAGGATTGTTCTATGGCTACACCTTC. Translated, it gives CASSWGGGLFYGYTF. The chain uses TRBV7-8 and TRBJ1-2; weak D call: TRBD1 (5 bases). The V gene's germline CDR1 is SGHVS and CDR2 FQNEAQ. The CDR3 length is 15 residues. V lost 4 bases and J 4 bases, leaving 16 bases between the germline ends.

This clone was picked up a small number of times. The chain employs TRBV7-2 and TRBJ2-5; 7 bases line up with TRBD2. The J segment lost 5 bases and the V segment lost 5 bases, leaving 2 bases of the junction unmatched. The CDR3 spans 12 residues. Germline V gene sequence: CDR1 SGHTA, CDR2 FQGNSA. The CDR3 here is CASSQGGETQYF. CDR3 DNA: TGTGCCAGCAGCCAGGGAGGGGAGACCCAGTACTTC.

This chain links TRBV5-6 with TRBJ2-5; 7 nucleotides line up with TRBD2. The J call is doubtful: the DNA matches TRBJ2-7 better. This CDR3 has 18 amino acids. CDR1 and CDR2 (germline): SGHDT, YYEEEE. The CDR3 spells CASSLGANSGRGIYEQYF. CDR3 DNA: TGTGCCAGCAGCTTGGGAGCCAATTCCGGGCGGGGGATCTACGAGCAGTACTTC.

In this sample, this clone turned up a few times. This chain links TRBV7-2 with TRBJ1-5; D is unresolved. V shed 1 base and J shed 1 base, with 14 bases lying between them. The CDR3 sequence is 17 residues long. CDR1 is SGHTA and CDR2 is FQGNSA in the germline V gene. Here the CDR3 DNA reads TGTGCCAGCAGCTTAGAATCCCCGGGTGGGAGCAATCAGCCCCAGCATTTT. The encoded protein is CASSLESPGGSNQPQHF.

This clone has more than one count but fewer than ten. The chain recombines TRBV7-3 with TRBJ2-3; no firm D call. V was trimmed by 1 base and J by 8 bases, leaving 10 bases between them. The length of the CDR3 is 13 residues. The germline V gene has CDR1 SGHTA and CDR2 FQGTGA. The chain's CDR3 is CASSLNSGLTQYF. The CDR3 bases are TGTGCCAGCAGCTTAAATTCGGGTCTTACGCAGTATTTT.

V and J are TRBV7-2 and TRBJ1-1, with D unclear. V gave up 5 bases and J gave up 1 base, with 11 bases separating them. The CDR3 spans 14 residues. Germline V gene data show CDR1 as SGHTA and CDR2 as FQGNSA. The CDR3 DNA reads TGTGCCAGCAGCCGAGCCAATCAGAACACTGAAGCTTTCTTT. This encodes CASSRANQNTEAFF. Looking up the rest from reference TRBV7-2 and TRBJ1-1 gives the full variable domain: GAGVSQSPSNKVTEKGKDVELRCDPISGHTALYWYRQSLGQGLEFLIYFQGNSAPDKSGLPSDRFSAERTGGSVSTLTIQRTQQEDSAVYLCASSRANQNTEAFFGQGTRLTVV.

In regard to this clone: Different DNA sequences within this sample yield the same CDR3. The V gene is TRBV5-6, the J gene TRBJ2-3, with 10 bases identical to TRBD2. Germline CDR1 SGHDT, CDR2 YYEEEE. The CDR3 runs 15 residues. Losses at the gene ends were 4 bases for V and 1 base for J; bases not matched to a gene: 3. The CDR3 DNA reads as TGTGCCAGCAGCAGCGGGGGGGGAGGCACAGATACGCAGTATTTT. The encoded protein is CASSSGGGGTDTQYF.